The text below deals with one T cell receptor (beta chain). The antigen this receptor binds is unknown. The input lacks base qualities; no much larger clone sits a single base away. The CDR3 regions of human TCRbeta chains were analyzed by immunosequencing. The authors' pipeline ran thus. Repertoire TCRs were checked for matches against a reference library of SARS-CoV-2-specific TCRs that had been generated using the MIRA antigen-specificity platform. Breadth meant the fraction of unique TCRs that were SARS-CoV-2-associated, whereas depth meant the fraction of total T cells that were SARS-CoV-2-associated. Using the MIRA data, every spike-specific TCR was mapped to the spike region that the TCR reacted to and assigned to either a CD4 or a CD8 class. Log10-transformed breadth and depth values were compared by one-way ANOVA with Sidak's multiple comparisons tests. TCRdb retrieved this table from immuneACCESS and kept in-frame rearrangements only. Not all clones are present; in checked studies, unresolved V genes account for under half, and no reason is known for the remainder. V and J calls plus clone size are reproduced from that table; the DNA served to infer D and trimming. Across this sample there are over 150,000 clones, with about nine tenths seen only once. Of the sample, roughly 2.5% falls within the top ten clones.

The record originates from a study of T cell responses to AZD1222 COVID-19 vaccine listed by TCRdb under 2021. At the level of the whole study: AZD1222 recipients with second doses at about 4 weeks or about 12 weeks were pooled, because spike-specific TCR depth and breadth did not differ between schedules. Enrollment into the trials was organized by age into subgroups of 18-55, 56-69 and 70-plus years, and those subgroups contained roughly 150, 30 and 60 TCR-sequenced participants, respectively. A total of just over 230 trial participants underwent TCR sequencing, of whom 200 to 220 had received two doses of AZD1222 and some 25 had received two doses of the MenACWY control vaccine. Broader findings and caveats from the paper: Because no day 14 peak-response samples were available, the repertoires could be characterized only after the peak T cell response. Spike-specific TCR breadth and depth rose significantly after two AZD1222 doses compared with day 0 and with MenACWY recipients. Vaccine-associated CD4 TCRs spanned the whole spike protein, with dominant responses in regions 160-218 and 743-854. Epitopes outside the regions mutated in the B.1.351 and B.1.1.7 variants were reportedly recognized by nearly half of the unique spike-specific TCRs. Conclusions about previously exposed vaccinees are limited because only six or seven AZD1222 recipients were SARS-CoV-2 seropositive at baseline. Participants were mostly white British, with more females than males. The authors suggested clonal diversity may have been underestimated. In the small 56-69-year group, the increase in depth fell short of significance, most likely because of low power.

Per the publication, the time point label means: baseline before first vaccination. Vaccinee samples came from UK trials COV001 and COV002, including a single-blind randomized controlled phase 2/3 trial of AZD1222 (ChAdOx1 nCoV-19) in healthy adults. Trial participant PBMC samples were collected at day 0 and day 28 after the second dose for TCRbeta chain sequencing. The sequencing used peripheral blood, collected on day 0 of AZD1222 vaccination. The receptor was derived from an adult in good health.

The CDR3 protein is CSASGAFTDPLYGYTF. The nucleotide sequence is TGCAGTGCTAGTGGGGCATTCACAGATCCCCTCTATGGCTACACCTTC. Recombination joined TRBV20-1 with TRBJ1-2; TRBD1 might be the D gene, on 5 matching bases. V loses 3 bases of germline sequence and J loses 4 bases, and the interval between the two ends is 21 bases. There are 16 amino acids in the CDR3, from cysteine to phenylalanine inclusive. Kept here is only the CDR3 DNA, which spans 48 bases and is read in frame from base 1. Reading the germline V gene (reference sequence) gives CDR1 DFQATT and CDR2 SNEGSKA.